This T cell receptor beta chain was captured by sequencing in a study of T-cell reconstitution after alpha-beta-depleted transplantation in children. Points from the study as a whole: Reportedly, roughly two months post-transplant, alpha-beta T cells arose from several hundred expanded graft clones.

This clonotype was observed many times. The target antigen is unknown. Unique molecular identifiers tagged the TCRbeta library. TCRdb processed the PCR reads anew with MiXCR; each CDR3 protein has one entry. The sample has roughly 180,000 distinct CDR3 sequences, around 10% seen once. The CDR3 covers 14 residues. V was clipped by 8 bases and J by 3 bases, with 13 bases between them. Germline-derived CDR1 and CDR2 are SGHTA and FQGTGA. The clonotype originates from a boy aged 2 to 9 with acute myeloid leukemia, due to receive a stem cell transplant. The chain links TRBV7-3 to TRBJ2-2, with D maybe TRBD2 (5 bases). The sequencing used PBMCs, collected before TCRalphabeta/CD19-depleted stem cell transplant. CDR3: CASRWARDTGELFF. CDR3 DNA: TGTGCCAGCCGCTGGGCGCGGGACACCGGGGAGCTGTTTTTT.